This T cell receptor beta chain was profiled in a study of T cell repertoires in aging, cancer and after chemotherapy. Study information: Donors were grouped into six age bands spanning 30 or younger through 70 or older. Over several months to years, re-sampled healthy donor repertoires clearly shared clones.

The study's findings and limits: Median generation probability rose over the chemotherapy interval in each cancer cohort, suggesting rebound thymic output.

This CDR3 is built from 12 residues. Per the germline V gene, CDR1 is SEHNR and CDR2 is FQNEAQ (reference sequence). V lost 3 bases to trimming and J lost 6 bases; unmatched junction nucleotides: 1. A mixed TRB-A/B primer pool amplified rearranged TRB by multiplex touch-down PCR. One entry per CDR3 protein results from TCRdb running MiXCR on the multiplex PCR reads. The table lists some 8,100 distinct CDR3 sequences, approximately 40% of them singletons. Amplification of TCR beta used genomic DNA extracted from peripheral blood. With respect to this clonotype: Its antigen is unidentified.

V and J are TRBV7-9 and TRBJ1-2; 7 positions match TRBD1. Sequencing was done on a sample of blood. The clonotype comes from a human donor in good health. The CDR3 spells CASSFRGDGYTF. The CDR3 DNA reads TGTGCCAGCAGCTTCAGGGGGGATGGCTACACCTTC.